These 10 T cell receptor beta chains share one sample of origin, sequenced in a study of T cells in Graves' hyperthyroidism and ophthalmopathy. RNA transcripts yielded amplified TCR beta CDR3 regions. First-round RT-PCR targeting the TCR CDR3 was performed with the HTBI primer set. In TCRdb, the multiplex PCR reads were re-called with MiXCR into one record per CDR3 protein. The data hold fewer than 450,000 distinct CDR3 sequences, with about 16% observed a single time. The sequenced sample was blood. The source is an older woman with Graves' ophthalmopathy.

This clonotype was observed a few times. The chain joins TRBV2 to TRBJ2-5, with a weak D call TRBD1 (5 bases). The CDR3 spans 12 residues. Looked up from germline, CDR1 is SNHLY and CDR2 is FYNNEI. Trimming stripped 6 bases from V and 4 bases from J, with 9 bases between. This CDR3 is CASRDQGETQYF. Here the CDR3 DNA reads TGTGCCAGCAGAGATCAGGGAGAGACCCAGTACTTC.

The chain has TRBV20-1 and TRBJ2-1; 8 positions agree with TRBD2. Germline trimming cut 1 base from V and 7 bases from J; bases unmatched to any gene: 3. The CDR3 has 13 residues. CDR1 and CDR2 (germline): DFQATT, SNEGSKA (reference sequence). The CDR3 loop is CSARAPGGNEQFF. DNA of the CDR3: TGCAGTGCTAGAGCCCCGGGAGGGAATGAGCAGTTCTTC.

This clonotype was counted between two and nine times. The chain couples TRBV29-1 to TRBJ2-1, with 10 bases identical to TRBD2. Germline V CDR1 and CDR2: SQVTM, ANQGSEA. This CDR3 has 15 residues. Trimming cost V 4 bases and J 0 bases; bases outside gene matches: 3. The CDR3 DNA sequence: TGCAGCGTTGGGTCTAGCGGGAGCTCCTACAATGAGCAGTTCTTC. Its protein product is CSVGSSGSSYNEQFF.

This clonotype was counted at least ten times. The chain couples TRBV7-4 to TRBJ1-4; TRBD1 aligns across 7 bases. Germline CDR1 SGHVT, CDR2 SQSDAQ. The J segment lost 12 bases and the V segment lost 6 bases, leaving 7 bases of the junction unmatched. This CDR3 is built from 12 residues. This CDR3 is CASSSQGGQLFF. CDR3 in DNA: TGTGCCAGCAGTTCTCAGGGGGGACAACTGTTTTTT.

The table lists this clonotype with many counts. The genes are TRBV4-1 and TRBJ2-7; perhaps TRBD1 as D (5 bases). The V end lost 0 bases, the J end lost 6 bases, and 15 bases lay between the germline ends. Germline lookup yields CDR1 MGHRA and CDR2 YSYEKL. The length of the CDR3 is 15 residues. As DNA, the CDR3 is TGCGCCAGCAGCCAAGATTTTGCAGGGTTTGGCGAGCAGTACTTC. Amino acids: CASSQDFAGFGEQYF.

This clonotype was observed a single time. The rearrangement links TRBV7-9 to TRBJ2-1, with TRBD2 matching over 11 bases. Germline CDR1 is SEHNR and CDR2 is FQNEAQ (reference sequence). The CDR3 consists of 18 residues. Unmatched junction bases numbered 10, after V lost 4 bases and J lost 2 bases. The CDR3 region is CASSSTHPGLAAYNEQFF. CDR3 nucleotides: TGTGCCAGCAGCTCCACCCATCCGGGACTAGCGGCCTACAATGAGCAGTTCTTC.

A few counts support this clonotype. The chain combines TRBV2 with TRBJ2-1; D unclear. Trimming cost V 4 bases and J 6 bases, with 19 bases left between them. The CDR3 consists of 16 residues. The germline CDR1 and CDR2 sequences are SNHLY and FYNNEI. This CDR3 reads CASSARLSGPPNEQFF. The CDR3 nucleotides read TGTGCCAGCAGTGCCCGCCTGTCAGGTCCGCCCAATGAGCAGTTCTTC.

This clonotype was recorded at least ten times. V and J are TRBV7-9 and TRBJ2-7; a possible D gene is TRBD2 (6 bases). V was cut by 2 bases and J by 2 bases, with 16 bases left in between. CDR3 size: 16 residues. Per the germline V gene, CDR1 is SEHNR and CDR2 is FQNEAQ (reference sequence). The CDR3 loop reads CASSLPRAGHAYEQYF. CDR3 nucleotides: TGTGCCAGCAGCTTACCCCGCGCGGGGCATGCCTACGAGCAGTACTTC. The variable domain in full, with the rest retrieved from reference TRBV7-9 and TRBJ2-7, is DTGVSQNPRHKITKRGQNVTFRCDPISEHNRLYWYRQTLGQGPEFLTYFQNEAQLEKSRLLSDRFSAERPKGSFSTLEIQRTEQGDSAMYLCASSLPRAGHAYEQYFGPGTRLTVT.

This clonotype was observed at least ten times. V is TRBV28 and J is TRBJ2-1; D unclear. The CDR3 sequence is 16 residues long. The germline gives CDR1 MDHEN, CDR2 SYDVKM. Trimming left V 7 bases short and J 0 bases short, with 16 bases between. In DNA form, the CDR3 reads TGTGCCAGCACCGGAAAACCGGGTAGCTCCTACAATGAGCAGTTCTTC. Translated, it gives CASTGKPGSSYNEQFF. Supplemented by reference TRBV28 and TRBJ2-1, the full variable domain reads DVKVTQSSRYLVKRTGEKVFLECVQDMDHENMFWYRQDPGLGLRLIYFSYDVKMKEKGDIPEGYSVSREKKERFSLILESASTNQTSMYLCASTGKPGSSYNEQFFGPGTRLTVL.

This clonotype came up many times. Here the CDR3 DNA reads TGTGCCAGCAGCCTGGGCGTCCCCTCCTACAATGAGCAGTTCTTC. Protein product: CASSLGVPSYNEQFF. This chain links TRBV7-2 with TRBJ2-1; D unresolved. The CDR3 runs to 15 residues. The germline V gene encodes CDR1 SGHTA and CDR2 FQGNSA. Trimming removed 5 bases at V and 0 bases at J, with 11 bases between.